This TCR beta chain was observed in a study of T cell responses to AZD1222 COVID-19 vaccine. Study at large: Doses given second, at about 4 or about 12 weeks, were pooled. Findings of the study overall: CD4 TCRs covered the whole spike, strongest at regions 160-218 and 743-854. A mostly white British donor set with more females was recruited, and clonal diversity was possibly underestimated.

Data came from immunoSEQ multiplex PCR; TCRdb stores just in-frame clones and leaves some out. The table has 85,000 to 110,000 clones, 80% to 90% seen once. In the case of this clone: What it binds is not known.

The length of the CDR3 is 17 residues. CDR1 MDHEN and CDR2 SYDVKM come from the germline V gene. The V gene end was trimmed by 3 bases and the J gene end by 0 bases; junction bases not matched to a gene: 9. This sample comprised peripheral blood, obtained on day 0 of AZD1222 vaccination. This sequence was found in an adult in good health. The J gene is TRBJ2-7, the V gene TRBV28; TRBD2 aligns across 9 bases. CDR3 residues: CASSFGGRATGSYEQYF. CDR3 bases: TGTGCCAGCAGTTTCGGCGGGAGGGCCACCGGCTCCTACGAGCAGTACTTC.